The T cell receptor beta chain described here comes from a study of blood T cell repertoires in COVID-19 (dated by TCRdb to between 2020 and 2021). Regarding the study in general: The collaborator samples originated in the United States, Italy and Spain and spanned the acute and convalescent phases of COVID-19. The material from the prospective study consisted of cDNA or gDNA derived from T cells, B-cell-depleted T cells, or PBMCs. Deeply sampled blood TCRbeta repertoires from subjects exposed to, actively infected with, or recovered from COVID-19 were included in the dataset. The repertoires were released in a freely available public database intended as a resource for research on the immune response to SARS-CoV-2. Samples were obtained from the ongoing ImmuneRACE study (first 160 participants) and from 1,254 subjects provided by 6 global collaborators. Sample metadata almost always included a de-identified subject ID, COVID-19 status, age in years and sex. Where available, HLA class I and class II types were taken from metadata supplied by the sample provider and were not determined by assay-based typing.

TCRbeta CDR3 regions were amplified from genomic DNA by means of the immunoSEQ Assay, a bias-controlled multiplex PCR. Processing in the source paper ran as follows. The number of nucleated cells in each sample was estimated by amplification of reference gene primers within the assay. Sequence reads were collapsed and filtered to measure the absolute abundance of every unique TCRbeta CDR3 rearrangement. For each sample, productive Simpson clonality was calculated as the square root of Simpson's diversity index across productive rearrangements. TCRdb holds this immuneACCESS table with in-frame rearrangements only. Some clones are missing; in checked studies, unresolved V genes explain under half, and the rest has no known cause. D and trimming come from the DNA, and the V and J calls and clone size come from that table. In all, the sample holds a few hundred thousand clones, and roughly 84% of those were seen once. Of the sample, about 3.4% falls within the top ten clones.

Including the terminal cysteine and phenylalanine, the CDR3 comprises 15 residues. CDR3 DNA is the only sequence kept; it has 45 bases, read in frame from the first base. The germline V gene yields SGHTA for CDR1 and FQGTGA for CDR2. A remark on this clone: It has no known antigen specificity. An end of the junction differs from the germline gene, which may be a read error.

In the prospective study, participants were about 18 to 89 years old, resided in fewer than 25 geographic areas of the United States, and were enrolled through a virtual design. To assign participants to cohorts, the prospective study relied on clinical history that participants themselves reported in a screening survey and a study questionnaire. Recovered participants in ImmuneRACE Cohort 3 were defined as having two consecutive negative NP/OP PCR tests, clearance from a healthcare professional, or resolution of symptoms. In the prospective study, mobile phlebotomists collected whole blood, serum and a nasopharyngeal or oropharyngeal swab from each participant. Over a 2-month period, participants in the prospective study had the option of providing additional blood draws and questionnaires. Blood samples from the prospective study were shipped frozen or at room temperature prior to DNA extraction.

Points the paper makes about the study in general: Clinical and demographic metadata were provided uncurated, with the amount varying by source and participant.

The material sequenced was PBMCs or T cells enriched from blood (not recorded which). Recombination linked TRBV7-3 to TRBJ1-5, with the D gene too uncertain to name. The origin of this receptor is a man over 45 who had recovered from COVID-19. The CDR3 region has the sequence CASSLTGNSNQPQHF. The nucleotides are TGTGCCAGCAGCTTAACCGGAAATAGCAATCAGCCCCAACATTTT.